The 25 T cell receptor beta chains below come from one sample, sequenced in a study of blood T cell repertoires in COVID-19. Measured with immunoSEQ multiplex PCR; TCRdb has only the in-frame clones, and not every one. This table has about 270,000 clones, 88% appearing once. Sequenced material: peripheral blood. Receptors were obtained from a man aged 60 to 69 who had recovered from COVID-19.

This chain links TRBV9 with TRBJ1-2, with a possible D match to TRBD1 (6 bases). CDR1 is SGDLS and CDR2 is YYNGEE in the germline V gene. This CDR3 comprises 18 residues. V lost 3 bases and J 0 bases, leaving 21 bases between the germline ends. This chain's CDR3 is CASSDRRGGGLTNYGYTF. DNA for the CDR3: TGTGCCAGCAGCGACAGGAGGGGAGGGGGGCTCACTAACTATGGCTACACCTTC.

The genes are TRBV5-1 and TRBJ2-6; D may be TRBD1 (6 bases). Per germline, CDR1 SGHRS and CDR2 YFSETQ. V dropped 7 bases and J dropped 0 bases, with 11 bases sitting between them. The CDR3 runs to 15 residues. CDR3 region: CASGRGGSGANVLTF. CDR3 nucleotide sequence: TGCGCCAGCGGCAGGGGTGGCTCTGGGGCCAACGTCCTGACTTTC.

The chain couples TRBV30 to TRBJ1-3, with 7 bases fitting TRBD1. Unmatched junction bases numbered 3, after V lost 4 bases and J lost 0 bases. Germline V gives CDR1 GTSNPN, CDR2 SVGIG (reference sequence). CDR3 length: 14 amino acids. The CDR3 coding sequence is TGTGCCTGGAAACAGGGGTTCTCTGGAAACACCATATATTTT. Translation: CAWKQGFSGNTIYF.

This clone was observed once. This CDR3 reads CASSLGTGETQYF. The CDR3 DNA reads TGTGCCAGCAGCTTGGGGACAGGGGAGACCCAGTACTTC. The rearrangement links TRBV11-3 to TRBJ2-5, with 9 bases that match TRBD1. Germline trimming cut 3 bases from V and 5 bases from J; bases unmatched to any gene: 1. CDR1 is SGHNT, CDR2 YENEEA, per germline. CDR3 length: 13 residues.

The gene calls are TRBV9 and TRBJ2-1; no definite D call. The V end was cut by 2 bases, the J end by 5 bases, with 5 bases between. The germline V gene has CDR1 SGDLS and CDR2 YYNGEE. This CDR3 has 12 amino acids. CDR3: CASSVIHNEQFF. The CDR3 DNA reads TGTGCCAGCAGCGTTATTCACAATGAGCAGTTCTTC.

V gene TRBV30 combines with J gene TRBJ1-4; 7 nucleotides match TRBD1. Germline V gene data show CDR1 as GTSNPN and CDR2 as SVGIG (reference sequence). There are 15 residues in the CDR3. V shed 7 bases and J 2 bases; nucleotides not matched to a gene: 10. The CDR3 region is CASSQGVDTNEKLFF. In DNA, the CDR3 is TGTGCCTCTTCCCAGGGGGTTGATACTAATGAAAAACTGTTTTTT. Complete variable domain (other parts from reference TRBV30 and TRBJ1-4): SQTIHQWPATLVQPVGSPLSLECTVEGTSNPNLYWYRQAAGRGLQLLFYSVGIGQISSEVPQNLSASRPQDRQFILSSKKLLLSDSGFYLCASSQGVDTNEKLFFGSGTQLSVL.

This CDR3 is CASSAGTGGSDTEAFF. The CDR3 nucleotides are TGTGCCAGTAGTGCGGGGACAGGGGGTTCGGACACTGAAGCTTTCTTT. The chain has TRBV19 and TRBJ1-1, with 11 positions matching TRBD1. CDR1 is LNHDA and CDR2 is SQIVND in the germline V gene (reference sequence). The length of the CDR3 is 16 residues. Losses at the gene ends were 5 bases for V and 3 bases for J; bases not matched to a gene: 8.

The gene calls are TRBV6-6 and TRBJ2-1; 9 nucleotides match TRBD1. The CDR3 loop spans 15 amino acids. Germline V gene lookup returns CDR1 MNHNY and CDR2 SVGAGI (reference sequence). V shed 6 bases and J 4 bases; nucleotides not matched to a gene: 7. The CDR3 sequence: CASSVGQGTYNEQFF. DNA of the CDR3: TGTGCCAGCAGCGTTGGACAGGGGACATACAATGAGCAGTTCTTC.

The chain joins TRBV9 to TRBJ1-2, with D possibly TRBD1 on 5 matching bases. CDR1 is SGDLS and CDR2 is YYNGEE in the germline V gene. The CDR3 spans 12 residues. Trimming took 5 bases from V and 8 from J, leaving 13 bases between them. In DNA form, the CDR3 reads TGTGCCAGCAGGGGGGAGGGGCTGGGCTACACCTTC. Translated: CASRGEGLGYTF.

The chain couples TRBV5-1 to TRBJ2-3; 8 bases are shared with TRBD1. The CDR3 is made up of 16 amino acids. The trim removed 1 base at V and 1 base at J, leaving 5 bases unmatched. Germline V lookup: CDR1 SGHRS, CDR2 YFSETQ. The CDR3 sequence is CASSLHGQGGTDTQYF. CDR3 bases: TGCGCCAGCAGCTTGCATGGACAGGGCGGCACAGATACGCAGTATTTT. Full variable domain (remainder filled in from reference TRBV5-1 and TRBJ2-3): KAGVTQTPRYLIKTRGQQVTLSCSPISGHRSVSWYQQTPGQGLQFLFEYFSETQRNKGNFPGRFSGRQFSNSRSEMNVSTLELGDSALYLCASSLHGQGGTDTQYFGPGTRLTVL.

V gene TRBV5-1 combines with J gene TRBJ1-4; D is unresolved. This CDR3 contains 14 residues. Germline assignment: CDR1 SGHRS and CDR2 YFSETQ. Trimming took off 2 bases at V and 0 bases at J, with 5 bases between the two ends. The CDR3 loop is CASSLLSTNEKLFF. The CDR3 DNA reads as TGCGCCAGCAGCTTATTATCAACTAATGAAAAACTGTTTTTT.

The chain couples TRBV27 to TRBJ1-2, with D hard to call. The CDR3 runs 13 residues. V was clipped by 4 bases and J by 6 bases, with 12 bases between them. Germline CDR1 and CDR2: MNHEY and SMNVEV (reference sequence). The CDR3 nucleotides read TGTGCCAGCAGTTATCGAGGGATGGATGGCTACACCTTC. Its protein is CASSYRGMDGYTF.

This sequence joins TRBV12-3 or TRBV12-4 and TRBJ1-1; D call uncertain. This CDR3 has 13 amino acids. V was clipped by 4 bases and J by 0 bases, with 6 bases between them. CDR3 loop: CASSSQVNTEAFF. The CDR3 coding sequence is TGTGCCAGCAGTTCCCAGGTGAACACTGAAGCTTTCTTT.

The CDR3 DNA sequence: TGCGCCAGCAGCCAACCTATATTACGTAAGGGGGATGGCTACACCTTC. This sequence encodes CASSQPILRKGDGYTF. The genes are TRBV4-1 and TRBJ1-2, with D tentatively TRBD1 (6 bases). CDR1 is MGHRA and CDR2 is YSYEKL in the germline V gene. V lost 2 bases and J 6 bases, leaving 19 bases between the germline ends. There are 16 residues in the CDR3.

V usage is TRBV6-2 or TRBV6-3 and J usage is TRBJ2-7, with D maybe TRBD1 (5 bases). Germline lookup yields CDR1 MNHEY and CDR2 SVGEGT. The CDR3 sequence is 16 residues long. The V end was cut by 2 bases, the J end by 1 base, with 15 bases between. The CDR3 loop is CASSYPRGRASYEQYF. The CDR3 DNA sequence: TGTGCCAGCAGTTACCCACGCGGCAGGGCGTCCTACGAGCAGTACTTC.

The rearrangement links TRBV30 to TRBJ2-3; D is ambiguous. CDR3 length equals 13 residues. The V gene lost 0 bases and the J gene lost 1 base, with 5 bases spanning the gap. In germline, CDR1 is GTSNPN, CDR2 SVGIG (reference sequence). CDR3 in DNA: TGTGCCTGGAGTGTCCTAGGCACAGATACGCAGTATTTT. Its translation: CAWSVLGTDTQYF.

The V call is TRBV9, the J call TRBJ1-1; 8 nucleotides line up with TRBD1. Germline loops: CDR1 SGDLS, CDR2 YYNGEE. The CDR3 spans 14 residues. The junction had 5 bases not matched to a gene; V was cut back by 3 bases and J by 4 bases. As DNA, the CDR3 is TGTGCCAGCAGCGCCAGACAGGGGTTCACTGAAGCTTTCTTT. It translates to CASSARQGFTEAFF.

The chain employs TRBV11-1 and TRBJ1-6; D is ambiguous. Trimming removed 2 bases from V and 5 bases from J, with 4 bases in between. The germline V gene has CDR1 SGHAT and CDR2 FQDESV (reference sequence). The CDR3 runs 13 residues. CDR3 sequence (DNA): TGTGCCAGCAGCTTAACAGATAATTCACCCCTCCACTTT. It translates to CASSLTDNSPLHF.

The chain has TRBV10-1 and TRBJ2-2, with D possibly TRBD2 on 5 matching bases. This CDR3 has 18 residues. V was cut by 3 bases and J by 7 bases, with 24 bases left in between. Germline loops: CDR1 WNHNN, CDR2 SYGVQD (reference sequence). CDR3 region: CASSEKGRTAQRCGELFF. The DNA of the CDR3 is TGCGCCAGCAGTGAAAAAGGAAGAACCGCCCAGCGGTGCGGGGAGCTGTTTTTT.

The J gene is TRBJ1-2, the V gene TRBV18; TRBD1 might be the D (5 bases). Germline CDR1 is KGHSH and CDR2 is LQKENI. The V and J ends lost 5 bases and 7 bases respectively, with 20 bases between them. This CDR3 contains 15 residues. The DNA for the CDR3 is TGTGCCAGCTCAGCGTCGGGGGGACGCCTCGGTGGCTACACCTTC. Its translation: CASSASGGRLGGYTF.

On this clone itself: At one end, the junction sequence differs from germline, possibly due to a read error. The V and J genes are TRBV12-5 and TRBJ2-5, with a possible D match to TRBD2 (6 bases). The CDR3 has 14 residues. CDR1 and CDR2 (germline): LGHNT, FRNRAP. The CDR3 DNA is TGTGCTAGTGGTTTGAAAGGGTCTCCGAAACAGCGGGACTTC. This translates into CASGLKGSPKQRDF.

The rearrangement links TRBV6-5 to TRBJ1-1; 10 bases line up with TRBD1. CDR1 MNHEY and CDR2 SVGAGI come from the germline V gene. The CDR3 totals 15 residues. Trimming took 6 bases from V and 5 from J; bases not matched to a gene: 9. The CDR3 DNA follows: TGTGCCAGCAGGTTCGACAGGGGGCGAGGAACTGAAGCTTTCTTT. Its protein product is CASRFDRGRGTEAFF.

This chain connects TRBV9 to TRBJ2-1; TRBD2 aligns across 7 bases. V was clipped by 4 bases and J by 4 bases; unmatched bases: 5. Germline V CDR1 and CDR2: SGDLS, YYNGEE. This CDR3 is built from 14 residues. CDR3 sequence reads: CASSPAGSYNEQFF. The CDR3 bases are TGTGCCAGCAGCCCAGCGGGGTCGTACAATGAGCAGTTCTTC.

The chain recombines TRBV13 with TRBJ1-6, with no clear D. V lost 4 bases to trimming and J lost 1 base, with 5 bases between them. CDR1 is PRHDT and CDR2 is FYEKMQ in the germline V gene (reference sequence). The CDR3 covers 14 residues. The CDR3 sequence: CASSSRSYNSPLHF. CDR3 DNA sequence: TGTGCCAGCAGCTCCCGTTCCTATAATTCACCCCTCCACTTT.

The V and J genes are TRBV11-2 and TRBJ2-7; the match to TRBD2 covers 9 bases. Looked up from germline, CDR1 is SGHAT and CDR2 is FQNNGV. The junction had 6 bases not matched to a gene; V was cut back by 5 bases and J by 10 bases. The CDR3 covers 12 residues. For the CDR3, the DNA is TGTGCCAGCAGCCCCGGGACTAGCTATCAGTACTTC. Translating gives CASSPGTSYQYF.